This T cell receptor (beta chain) was observed in a study of response to subunit inactivated influenza vaccine. This clonotype has just a few counts. Its cognate antigen is unknown. MiXCR, run by TCRdb on the RT-PCR reads, gives a single entry per CDR3 protein. The table includes fewer than 800,000 distinct CDR3 sequences, approximately 14% detected once. General study points: A suggestion made by the authors is that each seasonal influenza vaccination recruits few new T cells.

Germline CDR1 is SGHTA and CDR2 is FQGTGA. The CDR3 totals 15 residues. Trimming pared 0 bases from V and 2 bases from J, leaving 10 bases between. The clonotype was recovered from a man aged 50 to 59 who received an inactivated influenza vaccine. The sample in question was PBMCs from blood, obtained 11 to 12 days after vaccination. The chain uses TRBV7-3 and TRBJ1-1, with D possibly being TRBD1 (5 bases). CDR3 sequence (DNA): TGTGCCAGCAGCTTAACTGGGACCGACAACACTGAAGCTTTCTTT. Its protein product is CASSLTGTDNTEAFF.